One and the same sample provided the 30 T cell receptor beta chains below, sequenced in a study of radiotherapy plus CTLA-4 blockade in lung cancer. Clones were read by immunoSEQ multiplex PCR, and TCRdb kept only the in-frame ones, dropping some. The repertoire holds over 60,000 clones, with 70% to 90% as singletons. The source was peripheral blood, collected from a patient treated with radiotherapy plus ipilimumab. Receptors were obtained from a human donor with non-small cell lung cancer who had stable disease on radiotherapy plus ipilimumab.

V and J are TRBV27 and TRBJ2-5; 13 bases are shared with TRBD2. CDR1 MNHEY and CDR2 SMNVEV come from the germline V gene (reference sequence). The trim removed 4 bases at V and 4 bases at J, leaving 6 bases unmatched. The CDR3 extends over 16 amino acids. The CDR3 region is CASSSRTSGRGETQYF. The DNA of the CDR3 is TGTGCCAGCAGTTCCCGGACTAGCGGGAGAGGAGAGACCCAGTACTTC.

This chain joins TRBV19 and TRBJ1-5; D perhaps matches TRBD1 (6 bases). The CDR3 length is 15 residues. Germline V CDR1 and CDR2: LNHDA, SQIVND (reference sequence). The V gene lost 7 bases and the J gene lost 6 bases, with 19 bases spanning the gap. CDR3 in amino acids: CASNPRGGRGQPQHF. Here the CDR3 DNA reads TGTGCCAGTAACCCTAGAGGGGGGCGCGGTCAGCCCCAGCATTTT.

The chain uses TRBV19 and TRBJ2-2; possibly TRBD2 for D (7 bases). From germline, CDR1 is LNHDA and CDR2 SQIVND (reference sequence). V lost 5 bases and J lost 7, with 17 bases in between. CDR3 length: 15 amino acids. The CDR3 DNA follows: TGTGCCAGTAGTTCCAACCTGGGGGGGCACGGGGAGCTGTTTTTT. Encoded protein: CASSSNLGGHGELFF. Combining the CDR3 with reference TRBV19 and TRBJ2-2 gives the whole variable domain DGGITQSPKYLFRKEGQNVTLSCEQNLNHDAMYWYRQDPGQGLRLIYYSQIVNDFQKGDIAEGYSVSREKKESFPLTVTSAQKNPTAFYLCASSSNLGGHGELFFGEGSRLTVL.

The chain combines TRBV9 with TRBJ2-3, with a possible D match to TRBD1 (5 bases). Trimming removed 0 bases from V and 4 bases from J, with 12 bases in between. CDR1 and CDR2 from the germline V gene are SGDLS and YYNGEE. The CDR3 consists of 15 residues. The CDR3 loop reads CASSVGSVGADTQYF. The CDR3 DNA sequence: TGTGCCAGCAGCGTAGGGAGTGTAGGGGCAGATACGCAGTATTTT.

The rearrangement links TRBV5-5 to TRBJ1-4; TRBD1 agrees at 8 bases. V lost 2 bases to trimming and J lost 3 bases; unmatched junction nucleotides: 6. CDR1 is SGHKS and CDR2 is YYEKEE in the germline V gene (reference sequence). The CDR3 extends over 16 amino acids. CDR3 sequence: CASSLGAGQANEKLFF. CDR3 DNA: TGTGCCAGCAGCTTAGGGGCGGGACAGGCTAATGAAAAACTGTTTTTT.

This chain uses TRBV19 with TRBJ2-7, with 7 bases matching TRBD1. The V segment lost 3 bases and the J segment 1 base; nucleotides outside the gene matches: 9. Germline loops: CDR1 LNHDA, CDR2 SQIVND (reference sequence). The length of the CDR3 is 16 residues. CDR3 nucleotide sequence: TGTGCCAGTAGTATTCGGAACAGGGGTTTTTCCTACGAGCAGTACTTC. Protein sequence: CASSIRNRGFSYEQYF. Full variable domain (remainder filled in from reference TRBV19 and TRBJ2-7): DGGITQSPKYLFRKEGQNVTLSCEQNLNHDAMYWYRQDPGQGLRLIYYSQIVNDFQKGDIAEGYSVSREKKESFPLTVTSAQKNPTAFYLCASSIRNRGFSYEQYFGPGTRLTVT.

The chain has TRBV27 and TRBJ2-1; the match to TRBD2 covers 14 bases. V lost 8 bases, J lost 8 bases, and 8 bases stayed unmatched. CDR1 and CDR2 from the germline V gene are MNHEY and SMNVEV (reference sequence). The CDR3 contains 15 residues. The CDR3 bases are TGTGCCAGCGCCGGGACTAGCGGGAGTCGGGATGAGCAGTTCTTC. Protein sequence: CASAGTSGSRDEQFF.

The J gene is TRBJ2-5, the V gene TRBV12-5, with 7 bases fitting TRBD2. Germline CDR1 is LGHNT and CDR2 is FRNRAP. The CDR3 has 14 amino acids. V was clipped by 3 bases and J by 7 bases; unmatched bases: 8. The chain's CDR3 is CASGLATSPGTQYF. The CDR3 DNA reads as TGTGCTAGTGGTTTAGCGACTAGCCCAGGGACCCAGTACTTC.

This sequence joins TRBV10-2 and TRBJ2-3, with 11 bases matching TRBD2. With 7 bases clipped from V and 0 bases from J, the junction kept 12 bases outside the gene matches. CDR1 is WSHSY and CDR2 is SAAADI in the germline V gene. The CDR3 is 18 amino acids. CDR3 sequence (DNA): TGCGCCAGCAAGTCGGGACTAGCGGTTTGGGTGAGCACAGATACGCAGTATTTT. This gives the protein CASKSGLAVWVSTDTQYF.

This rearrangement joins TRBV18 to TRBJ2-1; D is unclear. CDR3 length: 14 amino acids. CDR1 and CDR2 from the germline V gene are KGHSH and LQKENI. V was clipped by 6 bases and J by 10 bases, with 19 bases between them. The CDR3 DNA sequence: TGTGCCAGCTCCCCCAACCTGGGTACAGCAGAGCAGTTCTTC. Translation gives CASSPNLGTAEQFF.

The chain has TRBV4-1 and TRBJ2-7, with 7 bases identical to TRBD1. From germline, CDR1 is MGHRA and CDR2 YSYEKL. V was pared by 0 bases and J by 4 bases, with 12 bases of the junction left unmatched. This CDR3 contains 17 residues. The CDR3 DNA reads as TGCGCCAGCAGCCAAGAACCCCGGACAGGTGGGGTTTACGAGCAGTACTTC. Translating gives CASSQEPRTGGVYEQYF.

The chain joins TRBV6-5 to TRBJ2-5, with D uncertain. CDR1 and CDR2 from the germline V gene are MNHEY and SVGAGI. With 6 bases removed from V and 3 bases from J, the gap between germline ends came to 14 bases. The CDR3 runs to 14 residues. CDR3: CASRGPWGKETQYF. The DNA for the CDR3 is TGTGCCAGCAGGGGTCCCTGGGGAAAAGAGACCCAGTACTTC.

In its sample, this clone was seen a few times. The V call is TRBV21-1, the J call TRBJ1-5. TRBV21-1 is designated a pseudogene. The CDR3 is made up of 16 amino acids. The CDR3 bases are TGTGCCAGCAGCGCTGGGAGAGGGGCGCGCAATCAGCCCCAGCATTTT. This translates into CASSAGRGARNQPQHF.

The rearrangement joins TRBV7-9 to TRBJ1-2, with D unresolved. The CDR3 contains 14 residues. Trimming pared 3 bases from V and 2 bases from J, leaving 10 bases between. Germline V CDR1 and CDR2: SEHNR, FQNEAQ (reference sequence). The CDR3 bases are TGTGCCAGCAGCTTCGGGGAGGGCAACTATGGCTACACCTTC. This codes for CASSFGEGNYGYTF.

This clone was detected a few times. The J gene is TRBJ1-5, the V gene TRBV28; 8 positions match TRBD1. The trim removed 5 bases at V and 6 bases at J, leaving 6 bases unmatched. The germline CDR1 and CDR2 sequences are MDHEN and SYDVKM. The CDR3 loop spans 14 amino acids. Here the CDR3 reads CASSAGTGGQPQHF. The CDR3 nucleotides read TGTGCCAGCAGTGCCGGGACAGGAGGTCAGCCCCAGCATTTT.

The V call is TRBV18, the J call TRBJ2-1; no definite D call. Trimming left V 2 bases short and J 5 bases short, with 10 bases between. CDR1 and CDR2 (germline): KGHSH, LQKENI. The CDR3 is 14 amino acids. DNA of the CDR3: TGTGCCAGCTCACCAATCAATCTAGACAATGAGCAGTTCTTC. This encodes CASSPINLDNEQFF.

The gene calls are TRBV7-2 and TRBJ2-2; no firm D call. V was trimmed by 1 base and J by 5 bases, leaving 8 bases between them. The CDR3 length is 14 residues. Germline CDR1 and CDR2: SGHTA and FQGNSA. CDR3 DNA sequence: TGTGCCAGCAGCTTAGTCCCAGGAACCGGGGAGCTGTTTTTT. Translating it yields CASSLVPGTGELFF.

The chain's CDR3 is CASSFSTDTQYF. Here the CDR3 DNA reads TGTGCCAGTAGTTTTTCGACAGATACGCAGTATTTT. The V call is TRBV19, the J call TRBJ2-3; D gene uncertain. Trimming left V 5 bases short and J 3 bases short, with 6 bases between. The CDR3 is made up of 12 amino acids. Germline CDR1 reads LNHDA; CDR2 reads SQIVND (reference sequence).

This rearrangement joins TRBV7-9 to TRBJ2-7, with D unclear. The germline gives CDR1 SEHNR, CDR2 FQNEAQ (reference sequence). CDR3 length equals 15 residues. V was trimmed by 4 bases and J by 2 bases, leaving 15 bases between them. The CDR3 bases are TGTGCCAGCAGCTACCCCTTGGACGGGCCCTACGAGCAGTACTTC. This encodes CASSYPLDGPYEQYF.

CDR3 region: CASSPDRGDQPQHF. DNA of the CDR3: TGTGCCAGCAGTCCGGACAGGGGGGATCAGCCCCAGCATTTT. The genes are TRBV6-1 and TRBJ1-5; TRBD1 matches 10 bases. CDR3 length: 14 residues. V shed 5 bases, J shed 5 bases, and the junction held 3 bases outside the gene matches. Germline-derived CDR1 and CDR2 are MNHNS and SASEGT.

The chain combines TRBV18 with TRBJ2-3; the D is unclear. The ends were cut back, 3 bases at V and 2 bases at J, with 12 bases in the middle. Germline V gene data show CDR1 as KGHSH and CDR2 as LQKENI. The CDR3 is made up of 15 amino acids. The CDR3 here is CASSPLPGITDTQYF. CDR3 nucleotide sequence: TGTGCCAGCTCACCGTTACCAGGTATCACAGATACGCAGTATTTT.

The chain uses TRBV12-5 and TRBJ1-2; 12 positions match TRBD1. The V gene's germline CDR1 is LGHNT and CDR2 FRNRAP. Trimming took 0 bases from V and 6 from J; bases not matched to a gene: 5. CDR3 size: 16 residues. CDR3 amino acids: CASGLVVGTGGDGYTF. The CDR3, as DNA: TGTGCTAGTGGTTTGGTAGTCGGGACAGGGGGCGATGGCTACACCTTC.

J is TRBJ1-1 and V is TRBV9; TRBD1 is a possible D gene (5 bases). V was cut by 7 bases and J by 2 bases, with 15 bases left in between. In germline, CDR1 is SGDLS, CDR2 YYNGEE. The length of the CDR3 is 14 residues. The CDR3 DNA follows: TGTGCCAGCTCCAAGCAGGGCTTAAACACTGAAGCTTTCTTT. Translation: CASSKQGLNTEAFF.

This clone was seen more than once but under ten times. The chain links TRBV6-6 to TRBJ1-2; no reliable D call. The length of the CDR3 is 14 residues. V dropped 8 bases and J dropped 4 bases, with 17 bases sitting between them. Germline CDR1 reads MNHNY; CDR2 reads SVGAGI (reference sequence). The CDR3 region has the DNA TGTGCCAGCGTACCGGGAAGGAAGGGCTATGGCTACACCTTC. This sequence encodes CASVPGRKGYGYTF.

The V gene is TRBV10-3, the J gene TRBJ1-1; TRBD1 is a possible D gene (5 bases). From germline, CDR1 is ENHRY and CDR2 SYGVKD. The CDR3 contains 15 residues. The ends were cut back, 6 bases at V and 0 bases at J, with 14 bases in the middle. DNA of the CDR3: TGTGCCATCAGGGCCGACAGTATGATGAACACTGAAGCTTTCTTT. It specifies CAIRADSMMNTEAFF.

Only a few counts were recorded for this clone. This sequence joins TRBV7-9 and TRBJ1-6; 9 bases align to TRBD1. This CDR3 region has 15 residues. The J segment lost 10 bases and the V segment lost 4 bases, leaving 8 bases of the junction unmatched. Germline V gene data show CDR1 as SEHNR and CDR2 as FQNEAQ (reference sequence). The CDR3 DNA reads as TGTGCCAGCAGCTCCACCGGGACAGGGACCTCACCCCTCCACTTT. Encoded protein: CASSSTGTGTSPLHF.

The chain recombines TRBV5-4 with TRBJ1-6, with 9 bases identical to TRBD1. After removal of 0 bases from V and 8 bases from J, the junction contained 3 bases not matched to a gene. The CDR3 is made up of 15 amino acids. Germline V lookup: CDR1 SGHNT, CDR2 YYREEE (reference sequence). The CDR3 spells CASSLATGGDSPLHF. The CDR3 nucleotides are TGTGCCAGCAGCTTGGCCACAGGGGGCGATTCACCCCTCCACTTT.

This CDR3 is CASTVESTEAFF. Here the CDR3 DNA reads TGTGCCAGCACTGTGGAGAGCACTGAAGCTTTCTTT. The rearrangement links TRBV28 to TRBJ1-1; D is uncertain. Germline V gene sequence: CDR1 MDHEN, CDR2 SYDVKM. This CDR3 comprises 12 residues. V shed 7 bases and J shed 4 bases, with 10 bases lying between them.

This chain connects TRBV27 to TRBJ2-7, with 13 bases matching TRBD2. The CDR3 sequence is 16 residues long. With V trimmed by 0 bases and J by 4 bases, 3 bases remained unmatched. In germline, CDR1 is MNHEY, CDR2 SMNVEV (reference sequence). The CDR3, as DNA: TGTGCCAGCAGTTTATCTGAGACTAGCGGGAGGTACGAGCAGTACTTC. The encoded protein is CASSLSETSGRYEQYF.

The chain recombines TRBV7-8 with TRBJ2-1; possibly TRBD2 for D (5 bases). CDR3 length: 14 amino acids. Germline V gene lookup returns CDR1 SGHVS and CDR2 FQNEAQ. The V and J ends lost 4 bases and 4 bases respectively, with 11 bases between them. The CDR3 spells CASSSESGYNEQFF. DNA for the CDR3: TGTGCCAGCAGCTCCGAAAGCGGATACAATGAGCAGTTCTTC.